This T cell receptor (beta chain) originates from a study of CD8+CD57+ T cells in acquired aplastic anemia. Study context: Mean DNA quantity obtained from sorted CD4+ and CD8+ cells was 3 to 4 ug. Study findings and constraints: It was found that about 31 CD8+ CDR3 sequences were shared between patients and controls.

A note on this clonotype: Its antigen is undetermined.

In patients chosen for sequencing, flow cytometry had shown CD8+CD57+ cell expansion. Both TCR beta VDJ combination and CDR3 sequence profiling were carried out. Genomic DNA was the template for this profiling. One entry per CDR3 protein, called by TCRdb with MiXCR from the reads. The profile shows fewer than 200,000 distinct CDR3 sequences, 71% of them singletons. The receptor was derived from a human donor with aplastic anemia. The sequenced sample consisted of sorted CD4+, CD8+, or CD8+CD57+ T cells (not recorded which) from PBMCs.

The CDR3 reads CASSLGPGLALETQYF. DNA of the CDR3: TGTGCCAGCAGCTTAGGTCCGGGACTCGCGTTGGAGACCCAGTACTTC. The V call is TRBV7-9, the J call TRBJ2-5; a possible D gene is TRBD2 (6 bases). The germline V and J ends were trimmed by 1 base and 5 bases, with 17 bases remaining between them. The CDR3 extends over 16 amino acids. Germline V gives CDR1 SEHNR, CDR2 FQNEAQ (reference sequence).